The 29 T cell receptor beta chains reported below all come from one sample, sequenced in a study of blood T cell repertoires in COVID-19. Clones were read by immunoSEQ multiplex PCR, and TCRdb kept only the in-frame ones, dropping some. The sample has about 340,000 clones, approximately 87% seen once; the top ten hold around 6%. Input material: peripheral blood. All receptors come from a woman aged 45-59 years with COVID-19, enrolled during active disease.

This chain connects TRBV7-2 to TRBJ1-1, with a weak D call TRBD1 (5 bases). CDR1 and CDR2 (germline): SGHTA, FQGNSA. The CDR3 loop spans 15 amino acids. V dropped 3 bases and J dropped 5 bases, with 16 bases sitting between them. The CDR3 protein is CASSLVGGLGTEAFF. CDR3 coding DNA: TGTGCCAGCAGCTTGGTGGGGGGTTTAGGTACTGAAGCTTTCTTT. The full variable domain, with the rest looked up from reference TRBV7-2 and TRBJ1-1, is GAGVSQSPSNKVTEKGKDVELRCDPISGHTALYWYRQSLGQGLEFLIYFQGNSAPDKSGLPSDRFSAERTGGSVSTLTIQRTQQEDSAVYLCASSLVGGLGTEAFFGQGTRLTVV.

In this sample, this clone turned up once. V gene TRBV24-1 combines with J gene TRBJ2-2; 7 nucleotides line up with TRBD2. J gave up 3 bases and V 5 bases, and 8 bases lay outside the gene matches. The V gene's germline CDR1 is KGHDR and CDR2 SFDVKD. The CDR3 runs 16 residues. CDR3 residues: CATSGGTTADTGELFF. The DNA for the CDR3 is TGTGCCACCAGTGGCGGGACTACCGCTGACACCGGGGAGCTGTTTTTT.

The gene calls are TRBV12-3 or TRBV12-4 and TRBJ2-2; 8 bases are shared with TRBD1. V dropped 5 bases and J dropped 7; count of bases not matched to a gene: 3. The CDR3 is made up of 13 amino acids. The CDR3 nucleotides are TGTGCCAGCAGTCTGGACAGGGTCGGGGAGCTGTTTTTT. It is translated as CASSLDRVGELFF.

This CDR3 is CASSIGIGRRETQYF. The CDR3 nucleotides are TGTGCCAGTAGTATAGGAATTGGGCGCCGGGAGACCCAGTACTTC. This chain uses TRBV19 with TRBJ2-5; D not resolved. CDR3 length: 15 residues. Per germline, CDR1 LNHDA and CDR2 SQIVND (reference sequence). Trimming pared 1 base from V and 5 bases from J, leaving 14 bases between.

The chain joins TRBV29-1 to TRBJ2-1, with 7 bases matching TRBD2. CDR3 length equals 15 residues. Germline loops: CDR1 SQVTM, CDR2 ANQGSEA. The V segment lost 5 bases and the J segment 5 bases; nucleotides outside the gene matches: 12. For the CDR3, the DNA is TGCAGCGTTCCACGACCGGGAGGTTACAACAATGAGCAGTTCTTC. Translating it yields CSVPRPGGYNNEQFF.

This clone showed up just a few times. The rearrangement links TRBV2 to TRBJ2-7; D not certain. Germline values: CDR1 SNHLY, CDR2 FYNNEI. The CDR3 spans 13 residues. Trimming shortened V by 6 bases and J by 6 bases, and 15 bases separated the two germline ends. CDR3 residues: CASRLEAPGEQYF. CDR3 nucleotides: TGTGCCAGCAGGCTTGAGGCCCCGGGCGAGCAGTACTTC.

The V and J genes are TRBV5-1 and TRBJ2-5; D not resolved. The CDR3 spans 13 residues. Germline V gives CDR1 SGHRS, CDR2 YFSETQ. Trimming took off 0 bases at V and 5 bases at J, with 8 bases between the two ends. CDR3 bases: TGCGCCAGCAGCTTGGCCGTCGGGGAGACCCAGTACTTC. This translates into CASSLAVGETQYF.

The genes are TRBV3-1 (or the pseudogene TRBV3-2) and TRBJ1-2; a possible D gene is TRBD1 (6 bases). CDR3 length: 14 amino acids. V was shortened by 9 bases and J by 4 bases, with 18 bases between the two germline ends. The germline gives CDR1 LGHDT, CDR2 YNNKEL (reference sequence). The CDR3, as DNA: TGTGCCAGAGGTCACCGGGACACGCTCTATGGCTACACCTTC. It encodes CARGHRDTLYGYTF.

CDR3 DNA: TGTGCCTTGAACCGGGACAGACACACTGAAGCTTTCTTT. It is translated as CALNRDRHTEAFF. The chain couples TRBV30 to TRBJ1-1; 7 bases line up with TRBD1. Per germline, CDR1 GTSNPN and CDR2 SVGIG (reference sequence). V dropped 7 bases and J dropped 3; count of bases not matched to a gene: 8. This CDR3 spans 13 amino acids.

The chain has TRBV7-6 and TRBJ2-3; 7 bases line up with TRBD2. This CDR3 has 14 residues. With V trimmed by 5 bases and J by 2 bases, 4 bases remained unmatched. Per the germline V gene, CDR1 is SGHVS and CDR2 is FNYEAQ. The CDR3 DNA is TGTGCCAGCAGCCGGGACTACAACACAGATACGCAGTATTTT. This gives the protein CASSRDYNTDTQYF. The variable domain in full, completed from reference TRBV7-6 and TRBJ2-3, reads GAGVSQSPRYKVTKRGQDVALRCDPISGHVSLYWYRQALGQGPEFLTYFNYEAQQDKSGLPNDRFSAERPEGSISTLTIQRTEQRDSAMYRCASSRDYNTDTQYFGPGTRLTVL.

This clone came up a few times. V gene TRBV24-1 combines with J gene TRBJ2-1; TRBD1 matches 7 bases. This CDR3 is 15 amino acids long. Losses at the gene ends were 4 bases for V and 7 bases for J; bases not matched to a gene: 9. CDR1 is KGHDR, CDR2 SFDVKD, per germline. CDR3 sequence reads: CATSESDREWNEQFF. CDR3 nucleotide sequence: TGTGCCACCAGTGAGAGCGACAGGGAATGGAATGAGCAGTTCTTC.

This sequence joins TRBV9 and TRBJ2-1, with D tentatively TRBD1 (5 bases). V was pared by 0 bases and J by 2 bases, with 9 bases between. CDR3 length equals 15 residues. Germline lookup yields CDR1 SGDLS and CDR2 YYNGEE. CDR3 sequence reads: CASSVGGLTYNEQFF. In DNA form, the CDR3 reads TGTGCCAGCAGCGTAGGGGGCCTTACCTACAATGAGCAGTTCTTC.

V is TRBV5-1 and J is TRBJ2-2, with 9 nucleotides matching TRBD1. Trimming took 4 bases from V and 4 from J; bases not matched to a gene: 5. The CDR3 is 15 amino acids. The germline V gene encodes CDR1 SGHRS and CDR2 YFSETQ. The CDR3 DNA reads as TGCGCCAGCAGCCCTGGACAGGGGAGCACCGGGGAGCTGTTTTTT. Its protein is CASSPGQGSTGELFF.

The rearrangement uses TRBV18 and TRBJ2-1, with 9 bases aligning to TRBD2. Germline CDR1 and CDR2: KGHSH and LQKENI. Germline trimming cut 4 bases from V and 9 bases from J; bases unmatched to any gene: 13. The CDR3 length is 16 residues. The CDR3 reads CASSRTGTSNPLEQFF. CDR3 nucleotides: TGTGCCAGCTCACGGACGGGGACTAGCAACCCCCTTGAGCAGTTCTTC.

The chain is built from TRBV3-1 (or the pseudogene TRBV3-2) and TRBJ2-7; TRBD2 agrees at 11 bases. The CDR3 spans 18 residues. V lost 0 bases and J lost 5; bases outside the gene matches: 12. The V gene's germline CDR1 is LGHDT and CDR2 YNNKEL (reference sequence). CDR3 residues: CASSQDRLAGGLADEQYF. The CDR3 DNA is TGTGCCAGCAGCCAAGATCGGCTAGCGGGAGGTTTGGCCGACGAGCAGTACTTC.

In its sample, this clone was seen once. The chain has TRBV7-9 and TRBJ1-6, with D perhaps TRBD1 (6 bases). Trimming shortened V by 6 bases and J by 5 bases, and 14 bases separated the two germline ends. Germline V gives CDR1 SEHNR, CDR2 FQNEAQ (reference sequence). The CDR3 covers 15 residues. In DNA, the CDR3 is TGTGCCAGCAGACCTACAGGGTTTGATAATTCACCCCTCCACTTT. It yields the protein CASRPTGFDNSPLHF.

The V call is TRBV7-6, the J call TRBJ1-2; 7 nucleotides match TRBD1. The trim removed 1 base at V and 5 bases at J, leaving 4 bases unmatched. The CDR3 spans 14 residues. Germline CDR1 reads SGHVS; CDR2 reads FNYEAQ. CDR3 residues: CASSLDSGGYGYTF. CDR3 nucleotides: TGTGCCAGCAGCTTAGACTCAGGGGGGTATGGCTACACCTTC.

V is TRBV6-5 and J is TRBJ2-6; D gene ambiguous. The CDR3 is 14 residues long. CDR1 is MNHEY and CDR2 is SVGAGI in the germline V gene. With 1 base removed from V and 2 bases from J, the gap between germline ends came to 3 bases. The CDR3 region has the DNA TGTGCCAGCAGTTACTTCACTGGGGCCAACGTCCTGACTTTC. It encodes CASSYFTGANVLTF.

The V call is TRBV19, the J call TRBJ2-2; 9 bases fit TRBD1. J lost 4 bases, V lost 5 bases, and 14 bases had no gene match. The CDR3 runs to 18 residues. Per the germline V gene, CDR1 is LNHDA and CDR2 is SQIVND (reference sequence). CDR3 sequence (DNA): TGTGCCAGTAGTCTCTATTACCGGGACAGGGCAGGCACCGGGGAGCTGTTTTTT. As protein: CASSLYYRDRAGTGELFF.

This chain uses TRBV12-3 or TRBV12-4 with TRBJ2-7, with D perhaps TRBD1 (5 bases). The CDR3 loop spans 13 amino acids. Trimming took 5 bases from V and 0 from J, leaving 8 bases between them. In DNA form, the CDR3 reads TGTGCCAGCAGTCAGGGCTACTCCTACGAGCAGTACTTC. This sequence encodes CASSQGYSYEQYF.

Turning to this clone: Other DNA variants within this sample encode the same CDR3. V is TRBV24-1 and J is TRBJ2-3; TRBD1 might be the D (5 bases). CDR3 size: 13 residues. Trimming took off 5 bases at V and 3 bases at J, with 8 bases between the two ends. Germline CDR1 is KGHDR and CDR2 is SFDVKD. CDR3 in DNA: TGTGCCACCAGTGGGGCAGGGACAGATACGCAGTATTTT. Translation gives CATSGAGTDTQYF.

The gene calls are TRBV19 and TRBJ1-5; unclear D gene. The CDR3 has 14 amino acids. V was cut by 4 bases and J by 4 bases, with 11 bases left in between. Germline CDR1 and CDR2: LNHDA and SQIVND (reference sequence). The DNA of the CDR3 is TGTGCCAGTAGTAGAGGGAAACAAAATCAGCCCCAGCATTTT. It translates to CASSRGKQNQPQHF.

This clone was counted a few times. This chain connects TRBV7-2 to TRBJ2-7, with a tentative D call TRBD2 (5 bases). CDR3 length: 15 residues. V lost 2 bases, J lost 7 bases, and 18 bases lay in between. Germline assignment: CDR1 SGHTA and CDR2 FQGNSA. In DNA form, the CDR3 reads TGTGCCAGCAGCTTAAAATGGGCGGGCTCGGGTGAGCAGTACTTC. This codes for CASSLKWAGSGEQYF.

The chain links TRBV6-5 to TRBJ1-2; D possibly corresponds to TRBD1 (6 bases). In germline, CDR1 is MNHEY, CDR2 SVGAGI. The V end was cut by 0 bases, the J end by 5 bases, with 13 bases between. This CDR3 is built from 15 residues. CDR3 sequence reads: CASSYSKAGVYGYTF. In DNA form, the CDR3 reads TGTGCCAGCAGTTACTCAAAGGCAGGGGTGTATGGCTACACCTTC.

The chain employs TRBV7-3 and TRBJ2-3; the match to TRBD2 covers 14 bases. The CDR3 contains 16 residues. In germline, CDR1 is SGHTA, CDR2 FQGTGA. Losses at the gene ends were 5 bases for V and 11 bases for J; bases not matched to a gene: 12. CDR3 sequence (DNA): TGTGCCAGCAGCCCCGGACTAGCGGGAGGCCCTTACAGGCAGTATTTT. Protein sequence: CASSPGLAGGPYRQYF.

The chain employs TRBV6-2 or TRBV6-3 and TRBJ2-1, with D perhaps TRBD2 (6 bases). The germline V and J ends were trimmed by 2 bases and 2 bases, with 16 bases remaining between them. CDR3 length: 17 residues. Germline V gene sequence: CDR1 MNHEY, CDR2 SVGEGT. CDR3 in amino acids: CASSYHGGAGAYNEQFF. The CDR3 bases are TGTGCCAGCAGTTACCACGGGGGAGCGGGTGCCTACAATGAGCAGTTCTTC.

This chain links TRBV10-2 with TRBJ2-3, with TRBD2 matching 8 bases. The CDR3 sequence is 14 residues long. Germline CDR1 WSHSY, CDR2 SAAADI. V trimming: 8 bases; J trimming: 3 bases; junction bases outside the gene matches: 7. Written as DNA, the CDR3 is TGCGCCAGCCTGCGGGGGGCCCCGACAGATACGCAGTATTTT. This gives the protein CASLRGAPTDTQYF.

The chain has TRBV4-2 and TRBJ2-7, with D possibly being TRBD1 (6 bases). Trimming pared 4 bases from V and 3 bases from J, leaving 10 bases between. Germline loops: CDR1 LGHNA, CDR2 YNFKEQ. CDR3 size: 13 residues. CDR3 region: CASSPRGSYEQYF. The CDR3 nucleotides are TGTGCCAGCAGCCCCAGGGGCAGCTACGAGCAGTACTTC.

CDR3 sequence: CASSQSQVPNEKLFF. The CDR3 nucleotides read TGTGCCAGCAGCCAAAGCCAGGTGCCCAATGAAAAACTGTTTTTT. This chain links TRBV14 with TRBJ1-4; D remains unclear. The germline gives CDR1 SGHDN, CDR2 FVKESK. This CDR3 is built from 15 residues. Trimming removed 2 bases from V and 5 bases from J, with 12 bases in between.